The source of this T cell receptor beta chain is a study of tumor-infiltrating lymphocytes in primary liver carcinoma (dated by TCRdb to the late 2010s). Notes on the research overall: Of the five patients, three men and two women aged 30 to 69 years, four had hepatocellular carcinoma and one had combined HCC and intrahepatic cholangiocarcinoma. Tumors of the five patients were stage T1-T3 N0M0 with maximum diameters of roughly 4.2 to 11 cm. Samples yielded roughly 3.65 to 7.5 million productive TCRbeta reads; read depth did not differ significantly between tissue types. The study combined TCRbeta repertoire sequencing, expression microarrays and whole-exome sequencing across five regions of each liver tumor, with adjacent normal tissue and blood. A total of 35 specimens from 5 patients, comprising approximately 25 tumor regions, 5 adjacent noncancerous liver tissues and 5 peripheral blood samples, were covered by TCRbeta repertoire sequencing. To link TCRbeta repertoire diversity to the local molecular phenotype, the 20 to 25 tumor region samples were profiled with Agilent mRNA microarrays. High reproducibility was observed for the technical replicate repertoires, with mean shared-clone rates roughly 0.87 and correlation coefficients above 0.98.

Total RNA and DNA were co-extracted from roughly 18-30 mg of bulk tissue with the AllPrep DNA/RNA mini kit, without cell sorting. Roughly five patients with histopathologically diagnosed primary liver carcinoma underwent surgical resection in China between November 2015 and 2016. Chronic HBV infection was present in the patients, and the patients were treatment-naive at sampling. Five spatially separated regions were sampled per tumor: superior, inferior, left-lateral and right-lateral poles, plus the tumor centre. Histological examination found more than 90% viable tumor cells in every tumor sample. Pieces of fresh tumor and adjacent tissue were cut in half, with one half kept in RNAlater at -80 degrees C and the other half sent for histology. Overall study results and their limits: Only about 7-25% of top clones were present in all five regions of a tumor, suggesting spatial heterogeneity of tumor-infiltrating T cells. Repertoire overlap was higher between tumor regions (mean about 36%) than tumor-adjacent (17%) or tumor-blood (approximately 14%) pairs, consistent with antigen-driven expansion. A significantly larger repertoire fraction was made up by the top 250 clones in tumors than in blood (p = 0.039). The study included only a handful of patients, and the authors note findings should be validated in a larger study. Because sequencing covered only the TCR beta chain and unpaired alpha chains were not captured, true repertoire diversity is likely underestimated. Since the samples were bulk and unsorted, there was no way to compare CD4+ and CD8+ T cell repertoires.

The CDR1 and CDR2 encoded by the germline V gene are SQVTM and ANQGSEA. Taken from cysteine to phenylalanine, the CDR3 has 12 residues. The kept DNA is CDR3 alone, 36 bases in frame from the first base. Notes on this clonotype: This receptor's antigen is unknown. No per-base quality is available; no much larger clone lies one base away.

TCRbeta-specific cDNA was reverse-transcribed from 500 ng total RNA using a constant-region primer and ProtoScript II reverse transcriptase. TCRbeta libraries were built with three nested multiplex PCR rounds, a slightly modified ARM-PCR procedure. Multiplex TRBV1-TRBV30 forward primers and a Cbeta reverse primer were used in the first two PCR rounds, each of which was run for around 10 cycles. Sample barcodes and Illumina adapters were added in a final 25-cycle PCR using Deep VentR polymerase. Before sequencing, amplicons of 200-500 bp were purified from gel using a QIAquick gel extraction kit. An Illumina HiSeq 2500 was used to sequence the TCRbeta amplicons with 250-bp paired-end reads. The original pipeline was this. Quality trimming of reads was performed with Trimmomatic v0.33, and paired reads were merged with FLASH v1.2.11 so that full CDR3 sequences could be recovered. V, D and J germline segments were assigned to the rearranged TCRbeta sequences using MiGEC v1.2.1b. Clonotype statistics and Shannon-Wiener diversity indices were computed with VDJtools v1.0.0. To cut down on sampling bias, every analysis after diversity analysis relied on just the 250 most abundant clonotypes from each sample. TCRdb passed the public sequencing reads through fastp at Q25 and MiXCR, retaining productive beta sequences. CDR3 protein duplicates are merged, each entry listing the most common genes and DNA. The V and J calls were determined by TCRdb, not by the authors. The sample table lists 75,000 to 90,000 distinct CDR3 sequences, approximately 72% of them with a count of one. Just under 20% of the sample rests with the top ten.

Specimen: liver tumor tissue from sampling region 1. The label giving this sample's cell subset or site can be read as: tumor region T1, superior pole. The chain uses TRBV29-1 and TRBJ2-5; perhaps TRBD2 is the D gene, with 6 bases matching. This receptor was obtained from a man in his forties or fifties with primary liver carcinoma and hepatitis B virus infection. The sequenced DNA: TGCGGCGGCGGGATGAACGGGGAGACCCAGTACTTC. It translates as CGGGMNGETQYF.